The source of this T cell receptor beta chain is a study of spatial heterogeneity in lung cancer. For the study at large: Each unique TCR and UMI combination was seen more than ten times on average in raw reads. Study-wide findings and caveats: Nonsynonymous mutations, ubiquitous and regional, were tracked respectively by counts of ubiquitous and regional expanded TCRs. Tumoral mutation counts were tracked by counts of expanded intratumoral alpha and beta TCRs.

This clonotype has a count of ten or more. Its antigen is unknown. This beta chain is a stray sequence in a library constructed for alpha chains; its clone size is not meaningful. This sample's time point: sample taken at primary tumor resection. TCRs were sequenced from unsorted whole RNA of tumor, nontumor lung or PBMC. TCRdb ran MiXCR on the 5' RACE reads and lists one entry per CDR3 protein. The table includes under 20,000 distinct CDR3 sequences, around 5% detected once. Material: lung tumor tissue, obtained at surgery. The source is a female donor with early-stage non-small cell lung cancer.

The CDR3 sequence is CASSPRWRRETGDNEQFF. CDR3 nucleotide sequence: TGTGCCAGCAGCCCCCGTTGGCGTCGGGAGACGGGGGACAATGAGCAGTTCTTC. V usage is TRBV6-2 or TRBV6-3 and J usage is TRBJ2-1; D might be TRBD2 (6 bases). This CDR3 region has 18 residues. Between the trimmed V and J ends, which lost 6 bases and 5 bases, there was a span of 26 bases. The V gene's germline CDR1 is MNHEY and CDR2 SVGEGT.